These 6 T cell receptor beta chains originate from one sample sequenced in a study of blood T cell repertoires in COVID-19. The table came from immunoSEQ multiplex PCR; TCRdb's copy has only in-frame clones and leaves some out. Among under 200,000 clones listed, around 84% were seen once. Sequencing input: peripheral blood. All receptors come from a woman aged 45-60 years with COVID-19, enrolled during active disease.

The chain uses TRBV4-1 and TRBJ2-1; the match to TRBD1 covers 8 bases. Germline V gene sequence: CDR1 MGHRA, CDR2 YSYEKL. This CDR3 is built from 16 residues. V was clipped by 4 bases and J by 2 bases; unmatched bases: 7. The CDR3 spells CASSRPGQGPYNEQFF. DNA of the CDR3: TGCGCCAGCAGCCGACCCGGACAGGGACCCTACAATGAGCAGTTCTTC.

J is TRBJ2-7 and V is TRBV4-1; the match to TRBD1 covers 10 bases. V lost 4 bases, J lost 2 bases, and 5 bases stayed unmatched. Germline CDR1 is MGHRA and CDR2 is YSYEKL. This CDR3 contains 15 residues. This CDR3 reads CASSPGGTGAYEQYF. The DNA for the CDR3 is TGCGCCAGCAGCCCAGGCGGGACAGGGGCCTACGAGCAGTACTTC.

This chain joins TRBV4-1 and TRBJ2-5, with D tentatively TRBD1 (6 bases). Looked up from germline, CDR1 is MGHRA and CDR2 is YSYEKL. This CDR3 contains 13 residues. V was pared by 4 bases and J by 2 bases, with 8 bases between. The CDR3 coding sequence is TGCGCCAGCAGCCGGACAGCTCAAGAGACCCAGTACTTC. It yields the protein CASSRTAQETQYF.

The rearrangement joins TRBV7-2 to TRBJ2-7; possibly TRBD1 for D (5 bases). CDR3 length: 15 residues. Trimming stripped 2 bases from V and 3 bases from J, with 14 bases between. Germline CDR1 SGHTA, CDR2 FQGNSA. This CDR3 reads CASSLRRQGFYEQYF. The CDR3 region has the DNA TGTGCCAGCAGCTTAAGGCGCCAGGGCTTCTACGAGCAGTACTTC.

This rearrangement joins TRBV7-3 to TRBJ2-5; 15 nucleotides match TRBD2. This CDR3 contains 16 residues. Per germline, CDR1 SGHTA and CDR2 FQGTGA. V lost 5 bases to trimming and J lost 6 bases; unmatched junction nucleotides: 7. Here the CDR3 reads CASSPTGTSGGQTQYF. DNA for the CDR3: TGTGCCAGCAGCCCCACGGGGACTAGCGGGGGGCAGACCCAGTACTTC.

The V call is TRBV20-1, the J call TRBJ2-5; maybe TRBD2 (6 bases). Trimming took off 3 bases at V and 6 bases at J, with 17 bases between the two ends. CDR3 length: 14 residues. In germline, CDR1 is DFQATT, CDR2 SNEGSKA (reference sequence). CDR3: CSASPAGGVKTQYF. In DNA form, the CDR3 reads TGCAGTGCTAGTCCGGCTGGCGGGGTAAAGACCCAGTACTTC.